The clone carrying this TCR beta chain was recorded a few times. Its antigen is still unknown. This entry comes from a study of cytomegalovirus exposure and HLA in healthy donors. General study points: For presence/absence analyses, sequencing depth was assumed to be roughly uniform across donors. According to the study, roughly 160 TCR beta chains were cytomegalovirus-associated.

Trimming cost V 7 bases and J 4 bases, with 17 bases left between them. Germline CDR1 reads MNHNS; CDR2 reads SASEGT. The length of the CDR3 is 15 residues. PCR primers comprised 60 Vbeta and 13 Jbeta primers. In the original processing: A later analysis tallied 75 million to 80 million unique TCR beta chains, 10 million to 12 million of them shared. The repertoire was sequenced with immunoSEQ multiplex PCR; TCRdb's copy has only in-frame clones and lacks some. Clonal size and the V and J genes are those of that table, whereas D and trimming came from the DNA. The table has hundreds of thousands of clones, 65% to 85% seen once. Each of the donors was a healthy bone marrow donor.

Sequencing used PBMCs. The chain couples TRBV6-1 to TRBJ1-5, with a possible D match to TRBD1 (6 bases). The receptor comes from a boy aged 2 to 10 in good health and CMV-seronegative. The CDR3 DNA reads TGTGCCAGCATCACAGCAGGGGCTTGGAATCAGCCCCAGCATTTT. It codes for CASITAGAWNQPQHF.